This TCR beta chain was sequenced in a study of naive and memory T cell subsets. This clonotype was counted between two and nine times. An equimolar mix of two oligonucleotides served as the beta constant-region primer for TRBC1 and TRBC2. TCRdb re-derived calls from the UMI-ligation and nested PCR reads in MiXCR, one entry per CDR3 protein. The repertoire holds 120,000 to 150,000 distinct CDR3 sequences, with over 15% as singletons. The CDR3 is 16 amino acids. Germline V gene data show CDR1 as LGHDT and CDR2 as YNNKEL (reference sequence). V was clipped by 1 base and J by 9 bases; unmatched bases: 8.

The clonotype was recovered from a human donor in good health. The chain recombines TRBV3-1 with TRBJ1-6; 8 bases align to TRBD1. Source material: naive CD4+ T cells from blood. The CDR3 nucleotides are TGTGCCAGCAGCCAAGGACAGGGGCTGGGCCGTTCACCCCTCCACTTT. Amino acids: CASSQGQGLGRSPLHF.